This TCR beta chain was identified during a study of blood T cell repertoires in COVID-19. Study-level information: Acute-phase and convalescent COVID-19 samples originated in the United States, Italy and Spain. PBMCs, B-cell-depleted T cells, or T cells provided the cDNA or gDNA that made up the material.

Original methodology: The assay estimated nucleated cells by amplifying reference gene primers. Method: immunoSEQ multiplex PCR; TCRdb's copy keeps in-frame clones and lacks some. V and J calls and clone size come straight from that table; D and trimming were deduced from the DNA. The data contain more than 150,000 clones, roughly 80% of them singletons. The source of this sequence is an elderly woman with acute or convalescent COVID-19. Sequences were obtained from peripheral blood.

This chain's CDR3 is CASSSREGGANVLTF. The CDR3 coding sequence is TGTGCCAGCTCATCTCGGGAGGGTGGGGCCAACGTCCTGACTTTC. J is TRBJ2-6 and V is TRBV18; 8 bases line up with TRBD2. J was trimmed by 3 bases and V by 5 bases; bases with no gene match: 3. Germline-derived CDR1 and CDR2 are KGHSH and LQKENI. CDR3 size: 15 residues.